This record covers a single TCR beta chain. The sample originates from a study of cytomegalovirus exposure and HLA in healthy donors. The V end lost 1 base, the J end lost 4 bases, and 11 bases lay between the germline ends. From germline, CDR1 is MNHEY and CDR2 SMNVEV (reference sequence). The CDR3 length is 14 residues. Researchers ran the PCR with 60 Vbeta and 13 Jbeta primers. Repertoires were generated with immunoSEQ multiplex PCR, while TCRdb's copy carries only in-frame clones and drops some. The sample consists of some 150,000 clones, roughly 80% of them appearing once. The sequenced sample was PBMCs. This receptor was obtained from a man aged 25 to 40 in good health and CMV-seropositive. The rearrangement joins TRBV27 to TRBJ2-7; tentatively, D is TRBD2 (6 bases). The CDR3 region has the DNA TGTGCCAGCAGTTTATTCGGGAGTAAATACGAGCAGTACTTC. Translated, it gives CASSLFGSKYEQYF.